This T cell receptor (beta chain) stems from a study of T-cell memory formation after mild COVID-19. Each CDR3 protein is one row after TCRdb ran MiXCR on the 5' RACE reads. In the table there are about 250,000 distinct CDR3 sequences, 15% of which are singletons. Whole-study results and caveats: Proof of SARS-CoV-2 specificity was absent for the second-wave clones that crested on day 37.

Worth noting for this clonotype: Its antigen is unknown.

The CDR3 spans 12 residues. Germline CDR1 MNHEY, CDR2 SVGEGT. The germline V and J ends were trimmed by 6 bases and 7 bases, with 12 bases remaining between them. V gene TRBV6-2 or TRBV6-3 combines with J gene TRBJ2-5; maybe TRBD1 (6 bases). Sequenced material: PBMCs or a T cell subset sorted from them (not recorded which). The receptor was isolated from an adult woman who had mild COVID-19 (a few samples of this study predate the infection). Cell type and time point are not known. CDR3 DNA sequence: TGTGCCAGCAGCCAAACAGGGTGGACCCAGTACTTC. Translating gives CASSQTGWTQYF.